The clone carrying this T cell receptor beta chain was counted only a few times. Antigen specificity is unknown. The unexposed donors gave CD4+ T cells in about 2010-2019, prior to COVID-19. The cells were cultured for approximately ten days before CD4+ T cells were isolated. As cell numbers allowed, unexposed-donor CD4+ T cells faced SARS-CoV-2 S/N and four cold-coronavirus spikes. The sample comes from a study of CD4 T cells in relation to SARS-CoV-2 and coronaviruses. Study-wide background: PBMCs were cultured with antigen for less than twelve days before TCR beta sequencing. Negative control cultures got HIV-1 Nef peptides or no peptide. Shared crossreactive spike epitopes were mapped to their HLA restriction.

The J segment lost 6 bases and the V segment lost 2 bases, leaving 14 bases of the junction unmatched. Germline V lookup: CDR1 SGHRS, CDR2 YFSETQ. The CDR3 is made up of 16 amino acids. Libraries were prepared by immunoSEQ multiplex PCR; TCRdb keeps only in-frame clonotypes and omits some of them. The sample has 20,000 to 25,000 clones, 74% seen once. The sequence derives from a human donor in good health. The rearrangement joins TRBV5-1 to TRBJ2-7; 7 positions match TRBD2. The material sequenced was CD4+ T cells from PBMCs, cultured in vitro. CDR3 nucleotides: TGCGCCAGCAGCTTCCACGAGCCGGGAGGACGTAGCGAGCAGTACTTC. Translated, it gives CASSFHEPGGRSEQYF.